Below, one T cell receptor (beta chain) is given with its context. No antigen is known for it. This sample was taken from a study of T cell responses to AZD1222 COVID-19 vaccine. General study results and limits: Along spike, vaccine-associated CD4 TCRs were found throughout, with dominance at 160-218 and 743-854. Clonal diversity was possibly underestimated, and white British individuals and females predominated among donors. Seropositivity was recorded at baseline in only six AZD1222 recipients. Unmutated variant regions reportedly attract nearly half of all spike-specific TCRs.

This CDR3 region has 12 residues. V gave up 5 bases and J gave up 8 bases, with 12 bases separating them. Method: immunoSEQ multiplex PCR; TCRdb's copy keeps in-frame clones and lacks some. The data contain about 150,000 clones, about 90% of them singletons. This clonotype was obtained from an adult who received the AZD1222 COVID-19 vaccine. Specimen: peripheral blood, collected 28 days after the second AZD1222 dose. The V call is TRBV12-3 or TRBV12-4, the J call TRBJ1-2; maybe TRBD1 (6 bases). The CDR3 protein is CASSQETGGYTF. The DNA for the CDR3 is TGTGCCAGCAGTCAAGAGACAGGAGGCTACACCTTC.